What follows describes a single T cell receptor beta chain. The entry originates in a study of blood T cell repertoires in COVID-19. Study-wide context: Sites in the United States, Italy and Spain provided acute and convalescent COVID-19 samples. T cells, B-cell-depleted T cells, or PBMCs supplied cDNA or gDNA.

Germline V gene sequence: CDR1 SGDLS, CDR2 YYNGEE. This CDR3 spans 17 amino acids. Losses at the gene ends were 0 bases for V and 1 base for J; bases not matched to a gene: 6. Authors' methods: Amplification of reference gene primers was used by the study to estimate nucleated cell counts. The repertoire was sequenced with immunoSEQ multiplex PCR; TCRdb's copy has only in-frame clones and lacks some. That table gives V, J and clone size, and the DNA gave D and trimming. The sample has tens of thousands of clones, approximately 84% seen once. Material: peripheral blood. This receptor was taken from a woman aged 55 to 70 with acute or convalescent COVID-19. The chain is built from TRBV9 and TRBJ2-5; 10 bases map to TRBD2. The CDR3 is CASSVALSGGGQETQYF. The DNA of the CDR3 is TGTGCCAGCAGCGTAGCTTTAAGCGGGGGGGGCCAAGAGACCCAGTACTTC.